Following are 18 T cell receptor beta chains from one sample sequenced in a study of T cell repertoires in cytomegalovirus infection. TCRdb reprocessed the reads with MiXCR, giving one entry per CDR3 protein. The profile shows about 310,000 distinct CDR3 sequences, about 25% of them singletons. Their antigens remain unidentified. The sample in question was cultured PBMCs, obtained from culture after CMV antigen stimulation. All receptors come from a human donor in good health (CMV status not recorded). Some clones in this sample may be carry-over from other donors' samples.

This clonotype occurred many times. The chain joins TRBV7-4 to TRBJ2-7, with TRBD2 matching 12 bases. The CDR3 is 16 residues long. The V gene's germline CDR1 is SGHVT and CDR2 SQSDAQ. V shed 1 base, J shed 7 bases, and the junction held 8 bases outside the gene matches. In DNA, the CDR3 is TGTGCCAGCAGCTTAGAAAGGTCTAGCGGGAGGGGAGAGCAGTACGTC. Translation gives CASSLERSSGRGEQYV.

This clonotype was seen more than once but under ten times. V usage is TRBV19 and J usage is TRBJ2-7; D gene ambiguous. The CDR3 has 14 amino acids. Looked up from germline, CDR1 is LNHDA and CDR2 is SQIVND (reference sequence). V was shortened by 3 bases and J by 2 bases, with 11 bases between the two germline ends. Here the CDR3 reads CASSIALGPYEQYF. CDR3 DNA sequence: TGTGCCAGTAGTATTGCACTTGGGCCCTACGAGCAGTACTTC.

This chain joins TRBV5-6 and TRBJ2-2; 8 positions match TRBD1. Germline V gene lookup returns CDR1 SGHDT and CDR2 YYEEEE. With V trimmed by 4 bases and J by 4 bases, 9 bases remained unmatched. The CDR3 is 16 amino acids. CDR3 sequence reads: CASSPPDRESTGELFF. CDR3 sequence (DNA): TGTGCCAGCAGCCCGCCGGACAGGGAATCCACCGGGGAGCTGTTTTTT.

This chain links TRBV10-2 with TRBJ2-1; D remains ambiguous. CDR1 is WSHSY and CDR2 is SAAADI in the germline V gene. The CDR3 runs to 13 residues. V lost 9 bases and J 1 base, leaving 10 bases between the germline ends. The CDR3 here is CASGAFSYNEQFF. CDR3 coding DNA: TGCGCCAGTGGAGCCTTTTCCTACAATGAGCAGTTCTTC.

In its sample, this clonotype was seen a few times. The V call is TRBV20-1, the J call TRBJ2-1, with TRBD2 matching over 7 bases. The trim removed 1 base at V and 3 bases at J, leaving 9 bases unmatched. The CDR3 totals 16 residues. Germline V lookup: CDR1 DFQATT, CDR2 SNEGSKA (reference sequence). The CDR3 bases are TGCAGTGCTAGAGTCTTGGCTAGCGGACTCTACAATGAGCAGTTCTTC. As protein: CSARVLASGLYNEQFF.

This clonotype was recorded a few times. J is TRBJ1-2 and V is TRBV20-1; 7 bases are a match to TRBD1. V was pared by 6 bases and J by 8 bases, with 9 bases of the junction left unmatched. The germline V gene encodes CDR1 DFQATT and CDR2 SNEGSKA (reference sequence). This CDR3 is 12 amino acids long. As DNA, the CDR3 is TGCAGTGCCCCGACAGGGCTGGGAGGCTACACCTTC. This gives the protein CSAPTGLGGYTF.

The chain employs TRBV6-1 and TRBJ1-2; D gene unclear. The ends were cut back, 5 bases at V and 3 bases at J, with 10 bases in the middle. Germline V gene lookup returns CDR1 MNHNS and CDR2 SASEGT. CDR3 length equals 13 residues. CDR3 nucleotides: TGTGCCAGCAGTTCAGACAACCACTATGGCTACACCTTC. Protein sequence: CASSSDNHYGYTF.

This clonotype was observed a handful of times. In DNA form, the CDR3 reads TGCGCCAGCAGCCAGATTCTCGGGGGGAACACTGAAGCTTTCTTT. This codes for CASSQILGGNTEAFF. The chain couples TRBV4-1 to TRBJ1-1, with D perhaps matching TRBD1 (5 bases). This CDR3 contains 15 residues. Germline V CDR1 and CDR2: MGHRA, YSYEKL. V was pared by 3 bases and J by 1 base, with 12 bases between.

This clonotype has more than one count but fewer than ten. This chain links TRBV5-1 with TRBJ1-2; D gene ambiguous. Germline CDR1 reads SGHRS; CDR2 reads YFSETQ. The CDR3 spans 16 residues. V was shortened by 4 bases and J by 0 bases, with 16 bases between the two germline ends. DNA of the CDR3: TGCGCCAGCAGCCCCAGGACGGATTTCTCTAACTATGGCTACACCTTC. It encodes CASSPRTDFSNYGYTF.

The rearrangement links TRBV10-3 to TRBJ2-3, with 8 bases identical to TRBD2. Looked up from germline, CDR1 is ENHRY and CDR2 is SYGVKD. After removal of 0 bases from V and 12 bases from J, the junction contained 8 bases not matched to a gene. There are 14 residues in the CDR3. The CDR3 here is CAISESTSGGGQYF. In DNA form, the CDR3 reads TGTGCCATCAGTGAGTCCACTAGCGGAGGGGGACAGTATTTT.

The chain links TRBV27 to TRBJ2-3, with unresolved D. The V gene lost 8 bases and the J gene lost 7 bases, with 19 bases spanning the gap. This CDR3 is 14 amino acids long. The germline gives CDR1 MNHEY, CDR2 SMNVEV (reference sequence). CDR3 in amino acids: CASGWADRANTQYF. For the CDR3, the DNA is TGTGCCAGCGGATGGGCAGATAGAGCCAATACGCAGTATTTT.

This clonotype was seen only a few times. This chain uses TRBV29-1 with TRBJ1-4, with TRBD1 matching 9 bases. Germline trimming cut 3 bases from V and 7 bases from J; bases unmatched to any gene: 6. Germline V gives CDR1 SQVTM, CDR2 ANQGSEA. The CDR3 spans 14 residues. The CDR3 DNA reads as TGCAGCGTTGACCCGGGACAGGGTGTTGAAAAACTGTTTTTT. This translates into CSVDPGQGVEKLFF.

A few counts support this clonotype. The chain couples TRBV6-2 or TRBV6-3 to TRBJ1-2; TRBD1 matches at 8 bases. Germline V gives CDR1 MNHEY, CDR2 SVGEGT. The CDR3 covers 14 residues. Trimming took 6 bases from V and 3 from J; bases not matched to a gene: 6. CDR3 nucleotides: TGTGCCAGCAGGACACAGGGGGTCGACTATGGCTACACCTTC. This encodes CASRTQGVDYGYTF.

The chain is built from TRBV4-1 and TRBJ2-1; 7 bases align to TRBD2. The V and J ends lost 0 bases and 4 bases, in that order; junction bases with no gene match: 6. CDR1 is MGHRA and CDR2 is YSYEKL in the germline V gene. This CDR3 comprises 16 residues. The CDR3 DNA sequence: TGCGCCAGCAGCCAAGATCTAGGGAGGGTTTACAATGAGCAGTTCTTC. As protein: CASSQDLGRVYNEQFF.

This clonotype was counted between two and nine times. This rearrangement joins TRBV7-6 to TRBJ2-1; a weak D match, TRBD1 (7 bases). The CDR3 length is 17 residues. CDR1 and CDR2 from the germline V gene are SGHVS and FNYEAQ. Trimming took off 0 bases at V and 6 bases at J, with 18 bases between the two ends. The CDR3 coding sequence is TGTGCCAGCAGCTTAGCCGGTCCTCCGCAGGGGGGCAATGAGCAGTTCTTC. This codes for CASSLAGPPQGGNEQFF.

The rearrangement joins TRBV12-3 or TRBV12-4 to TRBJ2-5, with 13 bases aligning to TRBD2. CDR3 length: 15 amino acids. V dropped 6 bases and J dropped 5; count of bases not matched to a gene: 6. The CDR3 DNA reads TGTGCCAGCAGGCGACTAGCGGGAGGCGAGGAGACCCAGTACTTC. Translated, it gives CASRRLAGGEETQYF.

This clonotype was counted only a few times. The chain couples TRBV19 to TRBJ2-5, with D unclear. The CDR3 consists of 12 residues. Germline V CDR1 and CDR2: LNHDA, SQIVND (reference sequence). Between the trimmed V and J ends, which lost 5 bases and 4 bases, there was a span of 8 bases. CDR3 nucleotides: TGTGCCAGTAGTTCTGCGAGAGAGACCCAGTACTTC. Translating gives CASSSARETQYF.

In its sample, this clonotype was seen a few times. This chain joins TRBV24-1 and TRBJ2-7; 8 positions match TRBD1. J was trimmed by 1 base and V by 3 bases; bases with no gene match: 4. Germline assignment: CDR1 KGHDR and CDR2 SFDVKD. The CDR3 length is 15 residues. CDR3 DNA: TGTGCCACCAGTGATCCCGGGACAGGTTCCTACGAGCAGTACTTC. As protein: CATSDPGTGSYEQYF.